This TCR beta chain was recovered during a study of blood T cell repertoires in COVID-19. With 4 bases removed from V and 0 bases from J, the gap between germline ends came to 12 bases. CDR3 length: 15 amino acids. From germline, CDR1 is MNHEY and CDR2 SVGAGI. Generated by immunoSEQ multiplex PCR, the TCRdb table keeps only in-frame clones and is missing some. The data hold about 150,000 clones, with roughly 83% observed a single time. Source material: peripheral blood. This chain links TRBV6-5 with TRBJ1-1; a weak D match, TRBD1 (5 bases). The receptor was isolated from a woman in her sixties with acute or convalescent COVID-19. In nucleotides, the CDR3 is TGTGCCAGCAGTTTTCTTTCAGGGCTGAACACTGAAGCTTTCTTT. It translates to CASSFLSGLNTEAFF.